These T cell receptor beta chains were read from a single sample in a study of blood T cell repertoires in COVID-19. The table came from immunoSEQ multiplex PCR; TCRdb's copy has only in-frame clones and leaves some out. The sample has fewer than 200,000 clones, around 83% seen once. Sequenced sample: PBMCs or T cells enriched from blood (not recorded which). The receptor source for this set is a woman aged 25 to 45 who had been exposed to COVID-19. Each CDR3 is given with its conserved first and last residue. D genes are given only for firm matches. The listing skips clone size in some rows; elsewhere it reads once, few, many or a size class.

j_call	v_call	clone_size	d_call	cdr3_nt	cdr3_aa
TRBJ1-4	TRBV30	-	TRBD1	TGTGCCTGGAGTCGACAGGGTGGCGAAAAACTGTTTTTT	CAWSRQGGEKLFF
TRBJ1-2	TRBV29-1	-	-	TGCAGCGTTGAAAGAGGGCTCGGCTACACCTTC	CSVERGLGYTF
TRBJ1-3	TRBV12-3/TRBV12-4	-	-	TGTGCCAGCAGCTCCGGGTTCACCATATATTTT	CASSSGFTIYF
TRBJ2-7	TRBV7-9	-	-	TGTGCCAGCAGCGTTCAGGGGAAAACCTACGAGCAGTACTTC	CASSVQGKTYEQYF
TRBJ1-1	TRBV7-8	-	-	TGTGCCAGCAGCTACGGGGGGTATGAAGCTTTCTTT	CASSYGGYEAFF
TRBJ1-3	TRBV7-2	-	TRBD1	TGTGCCAGCAGCTTAGTAGGGGGGGGACAGGGTAGGAACACCATATATTTT	CASSLVGGGQGRNTIYF
TRBJ1-2	TRBV6-1	-	-	TGTGCCAGCAGTGACAGGGCCCGGAATGGCTACACCTTC	CASSDRARNGYTF
TRBJ1-1	TRBV7-6	-	-	TGTGCCAGCAGCTTAGTAGAGGGCACTGAAGCTTTCTTT	CASSLVEGTEAFF
TRBJ2-7	TRBV18	-	-	TGTGCCAGCTCACCCAAAGGCCCGAACAGTCCTTACGAGCAGTACTTC	CASSPKGPNSPYEQYF
TRBJ1-6	TRBV4-1	-	TRBD1	TGCGCCAGCAGCCAATGGGGACAGGGATCTAATTCACCCCTCCACTTT	CASSQWGQGSNSPLHF
TRBJ1-1	TRBV27	-	-	TGTGCCAGCAGTACGCGGGGTCCGAGGTTCACTGAAGCTTTCTTT	CASSTRGPRFTEAFF
TRBJ1-5	TRBV7-9	-	TRBD1	TGTGCCAGCAGCTCCTATCGGACAGGGAGGAATCAGCCCCAGCATTTT	CASSSYRTGRNQPQHF
TRBJ1-5	TRBV20-1	-	-	TGCAGTGCTAGTCCTCCCTATAGCAATCAGCCCCAGCATTTT	CSASPPYSNQPQHF
TRBJ1-1	TRBV6-5	-	TRBD1	TGTGCCAGCAGGTGGGACGACAGGGCGGAGTCTGAAGCTTTCTTT	CASRWDDRAESEAFF
TRBJ1-6	TRBV7-9	-	-	TGTGCCAGCAGTTCCGACAGAGAAACTTATAATTCACCCCTCCACTTT	CASSSDRETYNSPLHF
TRBJ2-3	TRBV10-1	-	TRBD2	TGCGCCAGCAGTGGGAGCGGGGGGGCCGGAGATACGCAGTATTTT	CASSGSGGAGDTQYF
TRBJ1-5	TRBV4-1	-	-	TGCGCCAGCAGCCATTGGACCGACAGGCTGAATCAGCCCCAGCATTTT	CASSHWTDRLNQPQHF
TRBJ2-3	TRBV4-1	-	TRBD1	TGCGCCAGCAGCCAAGTGAGGGGGCGAAGCACAGATACGCAGTATTTT	CASSQVRGRSTDTQYF
TRBJ1-2	TRBV6-5	once	TRBD1	TGTGCCAGCAGCGGACAGGGGGCGCAGGGGTATGGCTACACCTTC	CASSGQGAQGYGYTF
TRBJ2-3	TRBV5-4	-	TRBD2	TGTGCCAGCATCCCCCGGACGGGGGGGCGCACAGATACGCAGTATTTT	CASIPRTGGRTDTQYF
TRBJ1-2	TRBV11-2	-	-	TGTGCCAGCAGCTTCAGGGGTCGTAACTATGGCTACACCTTC	CASSFRGRNYGYTF
TRBJ1-6	TRBV11-3	-	-	TGTGCCAGCAGCTTAGTTTCGGTATTATTTAATAATTCACCCCTCCACTTT	CASSLVSVLFNNSPLHF
TRBJ2-7	TRBV7-2	once	-	TGTGCCACTACCCCCGAAGGGACTTCCCACTACGAGCAGTACTTC	CATTPEGTSHYEQYF
TRBJ1-1	TRBV19	-	TRBD1	TGTGCCAGTAGTATGACTACAGGGGCCTCTGAAGCTTTCTTT	CASSMTTGASEAFF
TRBJ1-1	TRBV18	-	TRBD1	TGTGCCAGCTCACGGGGACAGGGTGGCACTGAAGCTTTCTTT	CASSRGQGGTEAFF